The 13 T cell receptor beta chains below come from one sample, sequenced in a study of shared T cell receptors in the human thymus. Some clones are missing from TCRdb's copy, which holds only in-frame ones; the method was immunoSEQ multiplex PCR. This table holds hundreds of thousands of clones, around 82% found once. These same data were also listed under a study on human thymus T cells.

Specimen: thymocytes. All receptors come from a boy younger than two with a congenital heart defect.

V and J are TRBV11-2 and TRBJ2-3, with TRBD2 matching 7 bases. The CDR3 is made up of 16 amino acids. The trim removed 5 bases at V and 0 bases at J, leaving 8 bases unmatched. Germline-derived CDR1 and CDR2 are SGHAT and FQNNGV. CDR3 loop: CASSLGEGSSTDTQYF. For the CDR3, the DNA is TGTGCCAGCAGCCTGGGGGAGGGGTCGAGCACAGATACGCAGTATTTT.

Comment on this clone: A junction end diverges from the germline sequence, so it may reflect a read error. This chain joins TRBV9 and TRBJ2-7; 8 bases fit TRBD1. The length of the CDR3 is 12 residues. Per the germline V gene, CDR1 is SGDLS and CDR2 is YYNGEE. Here the CDR3 DNA reads TGTGCCAGCAGCGCCCCGGACAGGGAGTCGATCTTC. Protein product: CASSAPDRESIF. Variable domain in full (rest from reference TRBV9 and TRBJ2-7): DSGVTQTPKHLITATGQRVTLRCSPRSGDLSVYWYQQSLDQGLQFLIQYYNGEERAKGNILERFSAQQFPDLHSELNLSSLELGDSALYFCASSAPDRESIFGPGTRLTVT.

The V gene is TRBV11-2, the J gene TRBJ1-1; D ambiguous. In germline, CDR1 is SGHAT, CDR2 FQNNGV. V was clipped by 5 bases and J by 4 bases, with 14 bases between them. The CDR3 contains 14 residues. CDR3 bases: TGTGCCAGCAGCAAGGGCTTGGGGAGCACTGAAGCTTTCTTT. Translation: CASSKGLGSTEAFF.

The chain recombines TRBV7-2 with TRBJ2-7; 8 bases line up with TRBD2. The trim removed 5 bases at V and 6 bases at J, leaving 12 bases unmatched. The CDR3 extends over 15 amino acids. Per germline, CDR1 SGHTA and CDR2 FQGNSA. The CDR3 nucleotides read TGTGCCAGCAGCCCATTAGCGGGAAATTTGGGCGAGCAGTACTTC. Residues: CASSPLAGNLGEQYF. Complete variable domain (other parts from reference TRBV7-2 and TRBJ2-7): GAGVSQSPSNKVTEKGKDVELRCDPISGHTALYWYRQSLGQGLEFLIYFQGNSAPDKSGLPSDRFSAERTGGSVSTLTIQRTQQEDSAVYLCASSPLAGNLGEQYFGPGTRLTVT.

The rearrangement links TRBV6-1 to TRBJ2-7, with D possibly matching TRBD1 (6 bases). Germline values: CDR1 MNHNS, CDR2 SASEGT. The CDR3 has 15 amino acids. The V end was cut by 4 bases, the J end by 2 bases, with 15 bases between. CDR3 loop: CASSGGTFITYEQYF. CDR3 sequence (DNA): TGTGCCAGCAGTGGGGGGACATTTATAACCTACGAGCAGTACTTC.

This clone appeared a few times. J is TRBJ1-1 and V is TRBV4-3; D is possibly TRBD1 (5 bases). The germline gives CDR1 LGHNA, CDR2 YSLEER. This CDR3 is built from 18 residues. Trimming stripped 1 base from V and 0 bases from J, with 18 bases between. The CDR3 coding sequence is TGCGCCAGCAGCCAAGGGGAAGTAGGGGCGCCTATGAACACTGAAGCTTTCTTT. Translation: CASSQGEVGAPMNTEAFF.

This chain uses TRBV18 with TRBJ1-3; D not resolved. Germline V gives CDR1 KGHSH, CDR2 LQKENI. Trimming stripped 1 base from V and 2 bases from J, with 9 bases between. The CDR3 runs to 15 residues. CDR3 sequence (DNA): TGTGCCAGCTCACCACGATACTCTACTGGAAACACCATATATTTT. Protein: CASSPRYSTGNTIYF.

The chain couples TRBV2 to TRBJ2-1, with 8 nucleotides matching TRBD2. CDR1 and CDR2 from the germline V gene are SNHLY and FYNNEI. J gave up 8 bases and V 11 bases, and 14 bases lay outside the gene matches. The length of the CDR3 is 14 residues. CDR3 bases: TGTGCCTCCAGCAGTCGGGGGGGAAGCCATGAGCAGTTCTTC. This encodes CASSSRGGSHEQFF.

This clone was detected only a few times. V is TRBV6-5 and J is TRBJ2-7; 11 positions agree with TRBD2. The CDR3 is 15 residues long. Germline V gene lookup returns CDR1 MNHEY and CDR2 SVGAGI. The V and J ends lost 6 bases and 2 bases, in that order; junction bases with no gene match: 6. CDR3 sequence (DNA): TGTGCCAGCAGCCCGGGACTAGCGGCTCCCTACGAGCAGTACTTC. The encoded protein is CASSPGLAAPYEQYF.

The chain's CDR3 is CASRGSGGKNTGELFF. Here the CDR3 DNA reads TGTGCCAGCAGGGGGTCTGGGGGGAAGAACACCGGGGAGCTGTTTTTT. The rearrangement links TRBV2 to TRBJ2-2; maybe TRBD2 (6 bases). The CDR3 is 16 residues long. Trimming took off 6 bases at V and 1 base at J, with 15 bases between the two ends. Germline CDR1 SNHLY, CDR2 FYNNEI.

The V and J genes are TRBV28 and TRBJ2-1, with D unclear. The CDR3 extends over 13 amino acids. Between the trimmed V and J ends, which lost 8 bases and 4 bases, there was a span of 12 bases. The germline CDR1 and CDR2 sequences are MDHEN and SYDVKM. CDR3 DNA sequence: TGTGCCAGCCGAGGAGAGAATTACAATGAGCAGTTCTTC. Its protein product is CASRGENYNEQFF.

The DNA of the CDR3 is TGTGCCAGCCGAGGCGGGAGCACCTACGAGCAGTACTTC. Amino acids: CASRGGSTYEQYF. The chain couples TRBV6-5 to TRBJ2-7, with 7 bases aligning to TRBD2. Per the germline V gene, CDR1 is MNHEY and CDR2 is SVGAGI. The trim removed 8 bases at V and 2 bases at J, leaving 6 bases unmatched. The length of the CDR3 is 13 residues.

This clone was observed a handful of times. This chain uses TRBV27 with TRBJ2-1; 10 nucleotides agree with TRBD2. This CDR3 comprises 19 residues. The V gene's germline CDR1 is MNHEY and CDR2 SMNVEV (reference sequence). The ends lost 0 bases at V and 5 bases at J; junction bases unmatched: 13. The CDR3 DNA is TGTGCCAGCAGTTTATCTTGGCCGAACATAGCGGGAGGTGACAATGAGCAGTTCTTC. Translated: CASSLSWPNIAGGDNEQFF.